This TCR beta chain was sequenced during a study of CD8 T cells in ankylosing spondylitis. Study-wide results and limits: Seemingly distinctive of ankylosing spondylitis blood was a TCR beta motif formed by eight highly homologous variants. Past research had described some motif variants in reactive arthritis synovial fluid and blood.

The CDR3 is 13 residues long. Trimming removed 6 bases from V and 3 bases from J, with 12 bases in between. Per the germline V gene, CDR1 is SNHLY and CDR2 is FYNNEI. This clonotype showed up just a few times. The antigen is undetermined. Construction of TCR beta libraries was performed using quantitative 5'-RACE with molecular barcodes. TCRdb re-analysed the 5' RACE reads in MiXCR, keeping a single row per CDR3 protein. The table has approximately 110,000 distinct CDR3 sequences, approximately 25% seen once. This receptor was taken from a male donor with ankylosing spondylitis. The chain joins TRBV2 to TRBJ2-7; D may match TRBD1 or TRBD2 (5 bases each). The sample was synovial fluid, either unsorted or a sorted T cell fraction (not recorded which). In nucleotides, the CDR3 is TGTGCCAGCAGCCGGGACCTGTTCTACGAGCAGTACTTC. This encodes CASSRDLFYEQYF.